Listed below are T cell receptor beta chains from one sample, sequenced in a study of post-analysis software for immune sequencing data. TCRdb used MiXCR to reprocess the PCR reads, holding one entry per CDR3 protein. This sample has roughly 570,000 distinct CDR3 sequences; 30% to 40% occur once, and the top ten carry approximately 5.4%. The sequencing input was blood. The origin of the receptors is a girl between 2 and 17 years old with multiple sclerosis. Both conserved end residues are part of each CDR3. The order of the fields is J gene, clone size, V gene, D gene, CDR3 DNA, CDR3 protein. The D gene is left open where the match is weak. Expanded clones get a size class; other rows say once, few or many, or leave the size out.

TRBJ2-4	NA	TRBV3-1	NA	TGTGCCAGCAGCCAGCGGACAGTGAGTCTAGCCAAAAACATTCAGTACTTC	CASSQRTVSLAKNIQYF
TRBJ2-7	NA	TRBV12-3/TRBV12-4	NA	TGTGCCAGCAGTTTAGGACCCCTAGGCTACGAGCAGTACTTC	CASSLGPLGYEQYF
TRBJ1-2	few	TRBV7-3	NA	TGTGCCAGCAGCTCAACCCCTGGGGGGGGCGCTAACTATGGCTACACCTTC	CASSSTPGGGANYGYTF
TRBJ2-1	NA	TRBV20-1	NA	TGCAGTGCTAGCGGGGGCCTCCCGGGCTCCTACAATGAGCAGTTCTTC	CSASGGLPGSYNEQFF
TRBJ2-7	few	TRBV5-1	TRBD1	TGCGCCAGCAGCTTTTCTGGGACAGACAGATTTGGCTACGAGCAGTACTTC	CASSFSGTDRFGYEQYF
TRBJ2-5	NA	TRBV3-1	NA	TGTGCCAGCAGCCCAGGGGAACAAGAGACCCAGTACTTC	CASSPGEQETQYF
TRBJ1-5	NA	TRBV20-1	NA	TGCAGTGCTAGCGAGACCCTAGAAAATCAGCCCCAGCATTTT	CSASETLENQPQHF
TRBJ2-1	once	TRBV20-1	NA	TGCAGTGCTAGAGTGTGGGCGGACAATGAGCAGTTCTTC	CSARVWADNEQFF
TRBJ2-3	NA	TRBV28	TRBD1	TGTGCCAGCAGTTTTGACAGGGGGCAGGCAGATACGCAGTATTTT	CASSFDRGQADTQYF
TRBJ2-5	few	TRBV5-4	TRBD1	TGTGCCAGCAGCCTCGACAGGGTTGTTGAGACCCAGTACTTC	CASSLDRVVETQYF
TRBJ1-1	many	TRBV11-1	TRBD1	TGTGCCAGCAGCTTAACAGGGGACAAGAACACTGAAGCTTTCTTT	CASSLTGDKNTEAFF
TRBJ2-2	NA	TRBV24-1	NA	TGTGCCACCAGTGGAGAGGCAGGGGAGCAGAACACCGGGGAGCTGTTTTTT	CATSGEAGEQNTGELFF
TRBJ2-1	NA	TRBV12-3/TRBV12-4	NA	TGTGCCAGCAGCACCTCCAGCTCCTACAATGAGCAGTTCTTC	CASSTSSSYNEQFF
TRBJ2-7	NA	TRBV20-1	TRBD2	TGCAGTGCTAGAGATTCGGCGGGGGGCTCCTACGAGCAGTACTTC	CSARDSAGGSYEQYF
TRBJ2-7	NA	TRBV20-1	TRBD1	TGCAGTGCGACGCCGGGACAGGGTTCCTACGAGCAGTACTTC	CSATPGQGSYEQYF
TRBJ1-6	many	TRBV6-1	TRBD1	TGTGCCAGCAGGACAGGGAGCTCCTATAATTCACCCCTCCACTTT	CASRTGSSYNSPLHF
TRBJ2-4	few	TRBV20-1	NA	TGCAGTGCTAGCTGGCGGGCTGTTTATGCAAACATTCAGTACTTC	CSASWRAVYANIQYF
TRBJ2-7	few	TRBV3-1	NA	TGTGCCAGCAGCCAAGACAGCGGTGGCCACGAGCAGTACTTC	CASSQDSGGHEQYF
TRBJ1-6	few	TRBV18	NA	TGTGCCAGCTCACCAAAGGAGGATTCACCCCTCCACTTT	CASSPKEDSPLHF
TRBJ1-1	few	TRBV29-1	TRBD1	TGCAGCCCTAGACAGGGGAGTTTGTACACTGAAGCTTTCTTT	CSPRQGSLYTEAFF
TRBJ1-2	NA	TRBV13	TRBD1	TGTGCCAGCAGCTACCGGACAGGGCCTGCCTATGGCTACACCTTC	CASSYRTGPAYGYTF
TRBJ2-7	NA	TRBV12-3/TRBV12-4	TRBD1	TGTGCCAGCAGTCCGACAGGGTTGGTCTACGAGCAGTACTTC	CASSPTGLVYEQYF
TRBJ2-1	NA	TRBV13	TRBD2	TGTGCCAGCAGCTCCCTAGGACTAGCGGGGAACAATGAGCAGTTCTTC	CASSSLGLAGNNEQFF
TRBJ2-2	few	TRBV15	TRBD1	TGTGCCACCAGCAGAGGCGACAGGGTTACCGGGGAGCTGTTTTTT	CATSRGDRVTGELFF
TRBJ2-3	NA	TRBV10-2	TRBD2	TGCGCCAGCAGTGACCCAGCGACTAGCGGGGGCCCAGATACGCAGTATTTT	CASSDPATSGGPDTQYF
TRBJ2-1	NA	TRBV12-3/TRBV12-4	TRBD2	TGTGCCAGCCACCGGGGACTAGCGGGGGGTGCGGGGTACAATGAGCAGTTCTTC	CASHRGLAGGAGYNEQFF
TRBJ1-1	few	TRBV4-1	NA	TGCGCCAGCAGCCAAGATCGTACAGGGTTGGGCACTGAAGCTTTCTTT	CASSQDRTGLGTEAFF
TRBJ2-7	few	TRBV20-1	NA	TGCAGTGCTAAACAAAGGGTGCAGGCCCACTACGAGCAGTACTTC	CSAKQRVQAHYEQYF
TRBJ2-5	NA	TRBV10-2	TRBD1	TGCGCCAGCAGTAGGAACAGGGGGCAGGAGACCCAGTACTTC	CASSRNRGQETQYF